The 18 T cell receptor beta chains below all came from one sample that was sequenced in a study of cytomegalovirus exposure and HLA in healthy donors. With 60 Vbeta and 13 Jbeta primers, the PCR was carried out. The repertoire was sequenced with immunoSEQ multiplex PCR; TCRdb's copy has only in-frame clones and lacks some. The profile shows 150,000 to 200,000 clones, approximately 80% of them singletons. Material: PBMCs. The receptors were sampled from a man between 50 and 59 years old in good health and CMV-seropositive.

This sequence joins TRBV30 and TRBJ2-2; no clear D. From germline, CDR1 is GTSNPN and CDR2 SVGIG (reference sequence). V lost 4 bases to trimming and J lost 0 bases, with 9 bases between them. The CDR3 covers 14 residues. The chain's CDR3 is CAWTGQTNTGELFF. The DNA of the CDR3 is TGTGCCTGGACTGGTCAGACGAACACCGGGGAGCTGTTTTTT. The full variable domain, its missing parts supplied by reference TRBV30 and TRBJ2-2, is SQTIHQWPATLVQPVGSPLSLECTVEGTSNPNLYWYRQAAGRGLQLLFYSVGIGQISSEVPQNLSASRPQDRQFILSSKKLLLSDSGFYLCAWTGQTNTGELFFGEGSRLTVL.

The chain has TRBV30 and TRBJ1-4; 7 bases are shared with TRBD1. Germline trimming cut 4 bases from V and 8 bases from J; bases unmatched to any gene: 7. Germline V gives CDR1 GTSNPN, CDR2 SVGIG (reference sequence). The CDR3 runs to 13 residues. The CDR3 reads CAWKTGNREKLFF. The CDR3 DNA sequence: TGTGCCTGGAAGACAGGGAATCGCGAAAAACTGTTTTTT.

This sequence joins TRBV5-1 and TRBJ1-1, with 7 bases aligning to TRBD1. From germline, CDR1 is SGHRS and CDR2 YFSETQ. This CDR3 is 15 amino acids long. The junction had 6 bases not matched to a gene; V was cut back by 3 bases and J by 1 base. The CDR3 is CASSSGTAENTEAFF. The DNA of the CDR3 is TGCGCCAGCAGCTCAGGGACAGCCGAGAACACTGAAGCTTTCTTT.

This chain connects TRBV5-1 to TRBJ2-5, with 9 bases matching TRBD1. CDR1 SGHRS and CDR2 YFSETQ come from the germline V gene. This CDR3 is 14 amino acids long. The V gene end was trimmed by 4 bases and the J gene end by 6 bases; junction bases not matched to a gene: 7. Here the CDR3 reads CASSAGQGSKTQYF. The CDR3 DNA is TGCGCCAGCAGCGCCGGACAGGGGTCGAAGACCCAGTACTTC.

The V call is TRBV5-4, the J call TRBJ2-1; 8 bases are shared with TRBD1. Germline V lookup: CDR1 SGHNT, CDR2 YYREEE (reference sequence). The V gene end was trimmed by 5 bases and the J gene end by 0 bases; junction bases not matched to a gene: 4. The CDR3 consists of 15 residues. The CDR3: CASSRDRGSYNEQFF. Written as DNA, the CDR3 is TGTGCCAGCAGTCGAGACAGGGGCTCCTACAATGAGCAGTTCTTC.

This chain uses TRBV9 with TRBJ1-5, with TRBD1 as a possible D gene (6 bases). The V gene's germline CDR1 is SGDLS and CDR2 YYNGEE. V was shortened by 4 bases and J by 5 bases, with 19 bases between the two germline ends. CDR3 length equals 16 residues. In DNA, the CDR3 is TGTGCCAGCAGCAGGGGCGGGCAGGGGAGCGATCAGCCCCAGCATTTT. Translating gives CASSRGGQGSDQPQHF.

This clone was recorded once. V and J are TRBV11-2 and TRBJ2-3; TRBD2 aligns across 8 bases. The CDR3 contains 18 residues. V shed 0 bases and J 0 bases; nucleotides not matched to a gene: 8. Germline CDR1 is SGHAT and CDR2 is FQNNGV. CDR3 sequence: CASSLEFPGGASTDTQYF. CDR3 sequence (DNA): TGTGCCAGCAGCTTAGAATTCCCCGGGGGGGCAAGCACAGATACGCAGTATTTT.

This chain connects TRBV6-7 to TRBJ1-5, with 9 nucleotides matching TRBD1. TRBV6-7 is classed as an ORF, of uncertain function. Trimming took 5 bases from V and 2 from J; bases not matched to a gene: 10. CDR3 length: 17 residues. CDR3 region: CASSHPTGGGCNQPQHF. The CDR3 nucleotides are TGTGCCAGCAGTCACCCCACAGGGGGCGGCTGCAATCAGCCCCAGCATTTT.

The CDR3, as DNA: TGCGCCAGCAGCCAAGATAGCGGTGCGGGGCGACGAGGCGAGCAGTACTTC. It codes for CASSQDSGAGRRGEQYF. The genes are TRBV4-3 and TRBJ2-7, with D perhaps TRBD2 (6 bases). The CDR3 spans 17 residues. V lost 0 bases, J lost 6 bases, and 21 bases lay in between. In germline, CDR1 is LGHNA, CDR2 YSLEER.

The CDR3 DNA sequence: TGTGCCAGCTCACCGCGCCCCGGGACAGGGTGGGTTTTGTATGGCTACACCTTC. Amino acid sequence: CASSPRPGTGWVLYGYTF. The V gene is TRBV18, the J gene TRBJ1-2, with 9 nucleotides matching TRBD1. Germline CDR1 reads KGHSH; CDR2 reads LQKENI. The CDR3 sequence is 18 residues long. The V segment lost 3 bases and the J segment 5 bases; nucleotides outside the gene matches: 16. The full variable domain, rest sourced from reference TRBV18 and TRBJ1-2, is NAGVMQNPRHLVRRRGQEARLRCSPMKGHSHVYWYRQLPEEGLKFMVYLQKENIIDESGMPKERFSAEFPKEGPSILRIQQVVRGDSAAYFCASSPRPGTGWVLYGYTFGSGTRLTVV.

This chain links TRBV6-6 with TRBJ2-2; TRBD2 matches 7 bases. The length of the CDR3 is 16 residues. Germline V CDR1 and CDR2: MNHNY, SVGAGI (reference sequence). The junction had 5 bases not matched to a gene; V was cut back by 4 bases and J by 0 bases. The CDR3 sequence is CASSSGGAANTGELFF. CDR3 DNA sequence: TGTGCCAGCAGTTCGGGGGGAGCAGCGAACACCGGGGAGCTGTTTTTT.

This sequence joins TRBV25-1 and TRBJ2-7; D is undetermined. The CDR3 is 15 residues long. Germline values: CDR1 MGHDK, CDR2 SYGVNS. Trimming cost V 1 base and J 8 bases, with 18 bases left between them. CDR3: CASSEFQSAVHKQYF. The CDR3 DNA follows: TGTGCCAGCAGTGAATTTCAATCCGCAGTTCACAAGCAGTACTTC.

This chain joins TRBV27 and TRBJ2-1, with a possible D match to TRBD1 (8 bases). This CDR3 region has 15 residues. The V gene lost 7 bases and the J gene lost 9 bases, with 22 bases spanning the gap. The V gene's germline CDR1 is MNHEY and CDR2 SMNVEV (reference sequence). The CDR3 spells CASTRGAGGAGEQFF. Written as DNA, the CDR3 is TGTGCCAGCACCCGGGGGGCAGGGGGCGCCGGTGAGCAGTTCTTC.

V usage is TRBV7-8 and J usage is TRBJ1-2; 7 nucleotides agree with TRBD1. The CDR3 sequence is 14 residues long. V trimming: 4 bases; J trimming: 0 bases; junction bases outside the gene matches: 2. Germline V gene data show CDR1 as SGHVS and CDR2 as FQNEAQ. The CDR3 DNA is TGTGCCAGCAGCTCAACAGGGGCTAACTATGGCTACACCTTC. This codes for CASSSTGANYGYTF.

The J gene is TRBJ1-4, the V gene TRBV4-3; 8 nucleotides match TRBD1. The CDR3 runs to 16 residues. With V trimmed by 2 bases and J by 8 bases, 10 bases remained unmatched. Germline loops: CDR1 LGHNA, CDR2 YSLEER. The CDR3 protein is CASSQFSGTGEEKLFF. The CDR3 nucleotides read TGCGCCAGCAGCCAATTCTCCGGGACAGGCGAAGAAAAACTGTTTTTT.

This chain links TRBV28 with TRBJ1-1, with TRBD1 matching 7 bases. This CDR3 region has 16 residues. The V segment lost 1 base and the J segment 11 bases; nucleotides outside the gene matches: 16. Germline values: CDR1 MDHEN, CDR2 SYDVKM. The CDR3 here is CASSLFSGTVGMAAFF. The DNA for the CDR3 is TGTGCCAGCAGTTTATTTAGCGGGACAGTGGGGATGGCGGCTTTCTTT.

The chain joins TRBV7-8 to TRBJ1-2, with 7 bases aligning to TRBD1. Trimming at V came to 8 bases and at J to 6 bases, leaving 9 bases not matched to a gene. CDR1 is SGHVS, CDR2 FQNEAQ, per germline. The CDR3 sequence is 13 residues long. The DNA for the CDR3 is TGTGCCAGCGCGACAGGGAACCCACATGGCTACACCTTC. It is translated as CASATGNPHGYTF.

The J gene is TRBJ1-2, the V gene TRBV11-2, with a weak D call TRBD1 (6 bases). Deletions cut 6 bases from V and 7 bases from J, with 18 bases between. The CDR3 extends over 14 amino acids. The germline V gene has CDR1 SGHAT and CDR2 FQNNGV. Written as DNA, the CDR3 is TGTGCCAGCAGAACCATCAGGGGAGTAGCTGGCTACACCTTC. It translates to CASRTIRGVAGYTF.